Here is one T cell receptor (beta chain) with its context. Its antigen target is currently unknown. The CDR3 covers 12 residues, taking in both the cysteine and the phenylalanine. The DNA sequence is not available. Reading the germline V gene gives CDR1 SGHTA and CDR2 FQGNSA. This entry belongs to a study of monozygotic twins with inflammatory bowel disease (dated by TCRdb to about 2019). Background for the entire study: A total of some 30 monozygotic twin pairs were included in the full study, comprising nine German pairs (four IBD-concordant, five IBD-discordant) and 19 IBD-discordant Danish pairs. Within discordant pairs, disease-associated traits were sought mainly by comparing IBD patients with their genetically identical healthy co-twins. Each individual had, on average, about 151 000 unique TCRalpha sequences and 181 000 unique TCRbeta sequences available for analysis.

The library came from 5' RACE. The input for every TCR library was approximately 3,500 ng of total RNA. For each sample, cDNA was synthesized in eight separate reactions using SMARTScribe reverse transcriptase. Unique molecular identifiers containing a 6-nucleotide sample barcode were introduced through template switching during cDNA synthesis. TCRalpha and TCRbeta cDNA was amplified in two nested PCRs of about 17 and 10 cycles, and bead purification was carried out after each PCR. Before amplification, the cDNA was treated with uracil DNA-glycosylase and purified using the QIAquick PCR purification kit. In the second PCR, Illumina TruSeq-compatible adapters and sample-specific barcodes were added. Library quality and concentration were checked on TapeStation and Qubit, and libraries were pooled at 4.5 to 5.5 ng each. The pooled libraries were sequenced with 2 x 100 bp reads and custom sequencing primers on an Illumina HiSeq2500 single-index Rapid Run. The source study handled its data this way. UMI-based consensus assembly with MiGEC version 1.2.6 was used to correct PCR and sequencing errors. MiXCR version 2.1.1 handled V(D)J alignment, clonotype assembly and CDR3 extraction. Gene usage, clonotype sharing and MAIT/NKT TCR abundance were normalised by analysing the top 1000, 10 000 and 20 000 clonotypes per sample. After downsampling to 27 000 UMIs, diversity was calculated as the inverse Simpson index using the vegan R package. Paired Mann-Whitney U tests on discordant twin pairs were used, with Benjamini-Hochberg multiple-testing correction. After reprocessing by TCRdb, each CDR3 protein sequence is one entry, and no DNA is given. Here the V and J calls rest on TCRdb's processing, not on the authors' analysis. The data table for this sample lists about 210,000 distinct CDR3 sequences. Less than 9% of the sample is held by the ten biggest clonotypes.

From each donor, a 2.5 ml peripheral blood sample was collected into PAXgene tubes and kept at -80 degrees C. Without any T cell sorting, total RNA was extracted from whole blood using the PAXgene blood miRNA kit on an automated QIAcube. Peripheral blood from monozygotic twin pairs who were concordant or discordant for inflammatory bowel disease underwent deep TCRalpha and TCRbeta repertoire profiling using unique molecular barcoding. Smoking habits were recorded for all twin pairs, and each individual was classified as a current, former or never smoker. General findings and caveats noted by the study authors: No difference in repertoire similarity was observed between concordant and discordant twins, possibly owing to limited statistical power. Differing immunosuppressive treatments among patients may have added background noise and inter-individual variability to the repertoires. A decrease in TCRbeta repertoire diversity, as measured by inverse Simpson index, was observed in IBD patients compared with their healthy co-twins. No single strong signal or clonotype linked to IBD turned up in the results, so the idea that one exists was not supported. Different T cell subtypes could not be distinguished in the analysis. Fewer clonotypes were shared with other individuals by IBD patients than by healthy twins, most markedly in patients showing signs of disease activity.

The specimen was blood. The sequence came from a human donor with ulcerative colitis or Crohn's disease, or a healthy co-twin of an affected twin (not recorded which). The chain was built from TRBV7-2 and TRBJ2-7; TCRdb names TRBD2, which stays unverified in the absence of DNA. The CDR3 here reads CASSSRANEQYF. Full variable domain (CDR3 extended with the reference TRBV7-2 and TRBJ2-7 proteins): GAGVSQSPSNKVTEKGKDVELRCDPISGHTALYWYRQSLGQGLEFLIYFQGNSAPDKSGLPSDRFSAERTGGSVSTLTIQRTQQEDSAVYLCASSSRANEQYFGPGTRLTVT.